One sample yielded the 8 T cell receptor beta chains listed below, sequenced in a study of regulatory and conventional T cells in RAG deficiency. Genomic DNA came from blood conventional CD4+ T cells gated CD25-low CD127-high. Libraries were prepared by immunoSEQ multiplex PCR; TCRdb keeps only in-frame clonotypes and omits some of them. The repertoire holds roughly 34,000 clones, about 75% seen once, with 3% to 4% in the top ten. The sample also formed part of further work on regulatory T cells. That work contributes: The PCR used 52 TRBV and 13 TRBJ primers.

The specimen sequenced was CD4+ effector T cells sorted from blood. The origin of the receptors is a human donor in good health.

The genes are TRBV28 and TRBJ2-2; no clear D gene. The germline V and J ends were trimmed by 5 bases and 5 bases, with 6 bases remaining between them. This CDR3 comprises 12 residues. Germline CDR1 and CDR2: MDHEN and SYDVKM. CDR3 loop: CASSRTTGELFF. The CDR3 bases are TGTGCCAGCAGTCGCACTACCGGGGAGCTGTTTTTT.

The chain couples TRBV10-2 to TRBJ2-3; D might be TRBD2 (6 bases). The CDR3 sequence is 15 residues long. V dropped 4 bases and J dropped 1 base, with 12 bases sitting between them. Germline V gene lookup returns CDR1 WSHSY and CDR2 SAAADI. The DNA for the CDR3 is TGCGCCAGCAGTGGGAGGGGATCCCGCACAGATACGCAGTATTTT. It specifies CASSGRGSRTDTQYF.

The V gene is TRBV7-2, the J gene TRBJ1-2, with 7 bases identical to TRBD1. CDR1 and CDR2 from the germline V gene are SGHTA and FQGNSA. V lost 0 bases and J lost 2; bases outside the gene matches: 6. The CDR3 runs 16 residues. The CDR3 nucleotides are TGTGCCAGCAGCTTAGCCGGGACAGCTATCAACTATGGCTACACCTTC. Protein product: CASSLAGTAINYGYTF.

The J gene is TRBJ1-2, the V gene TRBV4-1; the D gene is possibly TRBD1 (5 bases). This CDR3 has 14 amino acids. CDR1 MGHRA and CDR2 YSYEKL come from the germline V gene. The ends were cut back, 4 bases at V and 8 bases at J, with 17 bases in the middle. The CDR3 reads CASSPLGGAEGYTF. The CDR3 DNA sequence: TGCGCCAGCAGCCCTCTTGGGGGTGCGGAGGGCTACACCTTC.

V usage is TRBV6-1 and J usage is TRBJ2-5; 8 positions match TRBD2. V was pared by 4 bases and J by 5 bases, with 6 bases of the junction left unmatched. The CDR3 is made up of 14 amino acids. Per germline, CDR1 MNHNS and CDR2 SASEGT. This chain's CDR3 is CASSVGAGGETQYF. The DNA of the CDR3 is TGTGCCAGCAGTGTGGGGGCGGGGGGCGAGACCCAGTACTTC.

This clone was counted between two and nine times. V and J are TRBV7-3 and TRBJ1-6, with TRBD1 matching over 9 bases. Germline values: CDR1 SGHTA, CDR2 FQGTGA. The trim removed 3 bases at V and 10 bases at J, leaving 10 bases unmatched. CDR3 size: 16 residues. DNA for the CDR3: TGTGCCAGCAGCTTGACGGGACAGGGATCGCGATCACCCCTCCACTTT. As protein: CASSLTGQGSRSPLHF.

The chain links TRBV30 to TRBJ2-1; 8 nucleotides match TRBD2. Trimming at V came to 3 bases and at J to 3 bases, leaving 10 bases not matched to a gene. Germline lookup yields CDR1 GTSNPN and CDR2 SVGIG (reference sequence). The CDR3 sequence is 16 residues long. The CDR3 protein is CAWSQRGGAHYNEQFF. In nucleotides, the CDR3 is TGTGCCTGGAGCCAACGGGGGGGGGCTCACTACAATGAGCAGTTCTTC.

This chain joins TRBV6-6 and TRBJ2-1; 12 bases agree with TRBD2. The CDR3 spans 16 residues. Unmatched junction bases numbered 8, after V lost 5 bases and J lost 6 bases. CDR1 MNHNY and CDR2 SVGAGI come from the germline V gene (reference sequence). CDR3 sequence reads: CASSGSGLAGINEQFF. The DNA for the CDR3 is TGTGCCAGCAGTGGGTCCGGACTAGCGGGGATCAATGAGCAGTTCTTC.